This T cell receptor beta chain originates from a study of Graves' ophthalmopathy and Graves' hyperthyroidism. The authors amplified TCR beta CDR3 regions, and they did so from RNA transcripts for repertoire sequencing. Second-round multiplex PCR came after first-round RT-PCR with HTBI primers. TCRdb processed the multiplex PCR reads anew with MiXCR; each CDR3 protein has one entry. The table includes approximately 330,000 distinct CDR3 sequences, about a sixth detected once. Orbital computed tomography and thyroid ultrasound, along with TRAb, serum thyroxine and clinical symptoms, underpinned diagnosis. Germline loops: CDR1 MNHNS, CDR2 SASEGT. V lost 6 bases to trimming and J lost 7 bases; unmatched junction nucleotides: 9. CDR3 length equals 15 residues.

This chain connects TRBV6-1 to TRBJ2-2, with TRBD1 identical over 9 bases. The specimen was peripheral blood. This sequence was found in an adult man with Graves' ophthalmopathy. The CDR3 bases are TGTGCCAGCAGCGCCACAGGGGGCGTTATCGGGGAGCTGTTTTTT. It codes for CASSATGGVIGELFF.